This T cell receptor (beta chain) appears in the sequencing data of a study of control samples from healthy donors and cancer patients. Sequencing was performed with immunoSEQ multiplex PCR; in TCRdb, only in-frame clones are kept and a portion is missing. The sample consists of 100,000 or so clones, around 92% of them appearing once. After removal of 5 bases from V and 5 bases from J, the junction contained 8 bases not matched to a gene. Germline CDR1 is MNHEY and CDR2 is SVGAGI. This CDR3 comprises 15 residues. In its sample, this clone was seen once. The sequence was collected from a woman between 18 and 29 years old in good health. The sequenced sample was blood. The V call is TRBV6-5, the J call TRBJ2-1; 8 bases are shared with TRBD2. The DNA for the CDR3 is TGTGCCAGCAGTATGACTAGCGAGCTGAACAATGAGCAGTTCTTC. Residues: CASSMTSELNNEQFF.